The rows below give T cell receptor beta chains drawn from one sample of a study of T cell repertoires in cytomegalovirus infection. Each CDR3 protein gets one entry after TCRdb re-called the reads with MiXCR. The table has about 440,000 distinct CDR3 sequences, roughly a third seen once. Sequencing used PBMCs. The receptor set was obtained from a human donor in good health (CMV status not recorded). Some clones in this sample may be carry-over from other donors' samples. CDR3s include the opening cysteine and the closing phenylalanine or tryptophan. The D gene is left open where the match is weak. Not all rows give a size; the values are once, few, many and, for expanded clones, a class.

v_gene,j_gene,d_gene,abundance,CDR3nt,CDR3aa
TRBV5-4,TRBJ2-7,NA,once,TGTGCCAGCAGCTTGGGTGGGCAGCGGGAGCAGTACTTC,CASSLGGQREQYF
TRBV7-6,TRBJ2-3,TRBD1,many,TGTGCCAGCAGCCCTCGGACAGGGGGCGGCTCTTATACGCAGTATTTT,CASSPRTGGGSYTQYF
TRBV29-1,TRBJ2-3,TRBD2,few,TGCAGCGCTGGAGTTTGGGTAGCGGGGGGCAGGGCAGATACGCAGTATTTT,CSAGVWVAGGRADTQYF
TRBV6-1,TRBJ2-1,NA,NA,TGTGCCAGCAGTGAAAACAGTGATTACAATGAGCAGTTCTTC,CASSENSDYNEQFF
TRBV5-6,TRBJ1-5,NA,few,TGTGCCAGCAGCTTAAGGCAGACGAATCAGCCCCAGCATTTT,CASSLRQTNQPQHF
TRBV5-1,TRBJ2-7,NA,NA,TGCGCCAGCAGCTCAGTCACAGAGTCCTACGAGCAGTACTTC,CASSSVTESYEQYF
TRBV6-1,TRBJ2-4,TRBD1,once,TGTGCCAGCAGTTTCCTCCGGGACAGAGCCAAAAACAGTCAGTACTTC,CASSFLRDRAKNSQYF
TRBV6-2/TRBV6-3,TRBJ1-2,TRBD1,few,TGTGCCACGCTCGGACAGGGACCTAGGCTTGGCTACACCTTC,CATLGQGPRLGYTF
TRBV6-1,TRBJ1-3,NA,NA,TGTGCCAGCAGTGAAGCCCCTGGGGCTGGCGGCACCATATATTTT,CASSEAPGAGGTIYF
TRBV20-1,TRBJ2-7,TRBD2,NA,TGCAGTGCTCTTGAGGTAGGACTAGCGGGGGATTACGAGCAGTACTTC,CSALEVGLAGDYEQYF
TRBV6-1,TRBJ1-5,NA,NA,TGTGCCAGCAGTGAAGCTTGGGGGCCCCATCATTTT,CASSEAWGPHHF
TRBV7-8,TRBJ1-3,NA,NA,TGTGCCAGCAGCCCGAGACCACTGAGCGGAAACACCATATCTTTT,CASSPRPLSGNTISF
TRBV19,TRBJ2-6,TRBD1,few,TGTGCCAGTAAAACCGTGGACAGGGGCTCGAGCGCTGGGGCCAACGTCCTGACTTTC,CASKTVDRGSSAGANVLTF
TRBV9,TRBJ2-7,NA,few,TGTGCCAGCAGCGCCGGCGTGGACACCTACGAGCAGTACTTC,CASSAGVDTYEQYF
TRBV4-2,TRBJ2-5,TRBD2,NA,TGTGCCAGCAGCCAGGGAACGGGGGGGACGGAGACCCAGTACTTC,CASSQGTGGTETQYF
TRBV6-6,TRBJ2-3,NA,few,TGTGCCAGCAGTTACCCGAGAGGGGCCGTCGGAACAGATACGCAGTATTTT,CASSYPRGAVGTDTQYF
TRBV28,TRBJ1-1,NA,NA,TGTGCCAGTTCAACGGGAAGTCCAGGGACTGAAGCTTTCTTT,CASSTGSPGTEAFF
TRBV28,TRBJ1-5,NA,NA,TGTGCCAGCAGTAGGACTGAGGACAATCTTTCCCAGCATTTT,CASSRTEDNLSQHF
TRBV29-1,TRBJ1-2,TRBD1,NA,TGCAGCGTTGAAGAGGGGACAGGGGAACACTATGGCTACACCTTC,CSVEEGTGEHYGYTF
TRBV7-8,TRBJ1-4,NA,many,TGTGCCAGCAGCCTCCGGCCTCTAGAGGGTGAAAAACTGTTTTTT,CASSLRPLEGEKLFF
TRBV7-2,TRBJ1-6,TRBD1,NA,TGTGCCAGCAGCTCCGGACAGGCCTCACCCCTCCACTTT,CASSSGQASPLHF
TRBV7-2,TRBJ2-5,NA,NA,TGTGCCAGCAGCTCCCGAAGGGCCGGAGAGACCCAGTACTTC,CASSSRRAGETQYF